The clone carrying this T cell receptor beta chain was counted ten times or more. Primers used in a second PCR of roughly 6 to 12 cycles were a sample-barcoded 5' primer and a J-beta primer mix. TCRdb re-analysed the 5' RACE reads in MiXCR, keeping a single row per CDR3 protein. The sample lists 2 million or so distinct CDR3 sequences; 49% were seen once. V was pared by 3 bases and J by 7 bases, with 6 bases of the junction left unmatched. This CDR3 contains 14 residues. Germline CDR1 SGHTA, CDR2 FQGNSA. This sample is part of a study of blood T cells in healthy people across ages. The rearrangement links TRBV7-2 to TRBJ2-1; 7 positions match TRBD1. This TCR was recovered from a woman in her 40s in good health. Sequenced material: blood. CDR3 sequence: CASSFRQGSNEQFF. The CDR3 nucleotides read TGTGCCAGCAGCTTTAGACAGGGATCTAATGAGCAGTTCTTC.